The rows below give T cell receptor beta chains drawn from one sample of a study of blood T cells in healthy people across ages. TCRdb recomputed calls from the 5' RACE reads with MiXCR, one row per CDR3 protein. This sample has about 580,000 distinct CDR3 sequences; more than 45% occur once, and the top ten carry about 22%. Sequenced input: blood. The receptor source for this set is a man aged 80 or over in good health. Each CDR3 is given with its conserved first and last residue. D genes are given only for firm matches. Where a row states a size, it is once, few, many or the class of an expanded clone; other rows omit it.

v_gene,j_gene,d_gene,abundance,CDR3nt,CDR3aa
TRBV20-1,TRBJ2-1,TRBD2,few,TGCAGTGCTAGCCCCAGCGGGATCCACAATGAGCAGTTCTTC,CSASPSGIHNEQFF
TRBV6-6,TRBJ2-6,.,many,TGTGCCGGGACCTCTCACTCTGGGGCCAACGTCCTGACTTTC,CAGTSHSGANVLTF
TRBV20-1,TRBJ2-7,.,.,TGCAGTAACTTCGCAAGGTCCTACGAGCAGTACTTC,CSNFARSYEQYF
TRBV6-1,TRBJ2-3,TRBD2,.,TGTGCCAGCAGTGAACGACTAGCGGCGGGAGATACGCAGTATTTT,CASSERLAAGDTQYF
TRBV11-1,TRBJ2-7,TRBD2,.,TGTGCCAGCAGCTTAGTGGCTAGCGGGAGCCTTAGGAGGTCCTACGAGCAGTACTTC,CASSLVASGSLRRSYEQYF
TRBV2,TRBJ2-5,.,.,TGTGCCAGCAGGGCAGGGTCATGGGAGACCCAGTACTTC,CASRAGSWETQYF
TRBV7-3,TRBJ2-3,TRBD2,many,TGTGCCAGCAGCCCCTCAGCGGGGACAGATACGCAGTATTTT,CASSPSAGTDTQYF
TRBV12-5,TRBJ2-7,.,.,TGTGCTAGTGGTTCGGACACCTACGAGCAGTACTTC,CASGSDTYEQYF
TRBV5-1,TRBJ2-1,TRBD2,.,TGCGCCAGCAGCCTCCAATGGCGGGAGTTTGATGAGCAGTTCTTC,CASSLQWREFDEQFF
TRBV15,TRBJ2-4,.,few,TGTGCCACCAGCAGGTCGGGGGCTGCCAAAAACATTCAGTACTTC,CATSRSGAAKNIQYF
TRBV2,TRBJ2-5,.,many,TGTGCCAGCAGTGAAAGGGAGACCCAGTACTTC,CASSERETQYF
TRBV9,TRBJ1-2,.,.,TGTGCCAGCAGCCCCTCGGACGGAGCCTATGGCTACACCTTC,CASSPSDGAYGYTF
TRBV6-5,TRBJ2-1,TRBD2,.,TGTGCCAGCAGTTCTAACGGGAGGGGCAATGAGCTGTTCTTC,CASSSNGRGNELFF
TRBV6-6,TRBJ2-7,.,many,TGTGCCAGCAGTTACTTTCAGCAGGTTACAGCGAGGAACGAGCAGTACTTC,CASSYFQQVTARNEQYF
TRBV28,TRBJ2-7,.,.,TGTGCCAGCAGAAGAGGGGGGATCTACGAGCAGTACTTC,CASRRGGIYEQYF
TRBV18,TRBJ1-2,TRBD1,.,TGTGCCAGCTCACCGTCCGGGACAGAGGGTGGCTACACCTTC,CASSPSGTEGGYTF
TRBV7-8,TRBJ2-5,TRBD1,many,TGTGCCAGCAGCTTGACAGGGACCCAAGAGACCCAGTACTTC,CASSLTGTQETQYF
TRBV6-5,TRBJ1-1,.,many,TGTGCCAGCAGTTACACCTTGACAAGAATGAACACTGAAGCTTTCTTT,CASSYTLTRMNTEAFF
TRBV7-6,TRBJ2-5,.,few,TGTGCCAGCAGCTTAGCGCCCCGGACAGCTCGGGAGACCCAGTACTTC,CASSLAPRTARETQYF
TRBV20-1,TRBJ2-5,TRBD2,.,TGCAGTGCTAGAGATCTGGCGGGACTACAAGAGACCCAGTACTTC,CSARDLAGLQETQYF
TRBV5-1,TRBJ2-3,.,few,TGCGCCAGCAGCTTGGGGATCGCCGTAGATACGCAGTATTTT,CASSLGIAVDTQYF
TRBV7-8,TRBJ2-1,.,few,TGTGCCAGCAGCTTATCATTTACGACTTTTACATCCTACAATGAGCAGTTCTTC,CASSLSFTTFTSYNEQFF
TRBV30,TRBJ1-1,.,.,TGTGCCTGGAGTGACATGCGGAACACTGAAGCTTTCTTT,CAWSDMRNTEAFF
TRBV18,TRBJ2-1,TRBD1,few,TGTGCCAGCTCACCTCTGGGACAGGGACGTGACAATGAGCAGTTCTTC,CASSPLGQGRDNEQFF
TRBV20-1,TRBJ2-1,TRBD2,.,TGCAGTGCTAGAACCTCTTCTAGCGGGAGGGCGGTAGAGCAGTTCTTC,CSARTSSSGRAVEQFF
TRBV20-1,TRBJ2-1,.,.,TGCAGTTCGTCACGATACAATGAGCAGTTCTTC,CSSSRYNEQFF
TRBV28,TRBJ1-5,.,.,TGTGCCAGCGATGTTAGAGGGGGGAGTTATCAGCCCCAGCATTTT,CASDVRGGSYQPQHF
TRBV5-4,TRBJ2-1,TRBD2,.,TGTGCCGACGGGCTAGCGGGGGTCAATGAGCAGTTCTTC,CADGLAGVNEQFF
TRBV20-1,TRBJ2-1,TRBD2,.,TGCAGTGCTAGGAAGCGGGGTCTCTACAATGAGCAGTTCTTC,CSARKRGLYNEQFF
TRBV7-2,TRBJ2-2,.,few,TGTGCCAGCAGCTTAGGTCGACTGGCGGTGAACACCGGGGAGCTGTTTTTT,CASSLGRLAVNTGELFF
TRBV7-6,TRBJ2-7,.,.,TGTGCCAGCAGCCCGTTCTCCGCGCGGCCGGGCAATGACGAGCAGTACTTC,CASSPFSARPGNDEQYF
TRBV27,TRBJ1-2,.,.,TGTGCCAGCAGCTCAATGACAGGCGTAAGGGGCTACACCTTC,CASSSMTGVRGYTF
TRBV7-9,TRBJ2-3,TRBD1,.,TGTGCCAGCAGCCGAGATCGGAGGACAGGGTATAGCACAGATACGCAGTATTTT,CASSRDRRTGYSTDTQYF
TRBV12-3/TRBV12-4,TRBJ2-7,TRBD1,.,TGTGCCAGCAGTACGAGGACAGGGGGGCCCTACGAGCAGTACTTC,CASSTRTGGPYEQYF
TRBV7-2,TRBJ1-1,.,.,TGTGCCAGCAGCTTAGTTGCCAATTACATGAACACTGAAGCTTTCTTT,CASSLVANYMNTEAFF
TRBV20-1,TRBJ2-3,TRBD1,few,TGCAGTGCTAGCAGTGCCCCGGGACAGAGAAGGGCAGATACGCAGTATTTT,CSASSAPGQRRADTQYF
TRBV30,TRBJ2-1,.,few,TGTGCCTGGAGCGGCTCGTCAAGCGGACGGAGCAATGAGCAGTTCTTC,CAWSGSSSGRSNEQFF
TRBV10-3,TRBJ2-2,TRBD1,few,TGTGCCACCAGGGGGACAGTAGGCGGGGAGCTGTTTTTT,CATRGTVGGELFF
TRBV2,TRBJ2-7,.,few,TGTGCCAGCATTCCCAACGGCGGCGAGCAGTACTTC,CASIPNGGEQYF
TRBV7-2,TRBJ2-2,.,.,TGTGCCAGCAGCTTAGTTGTCTCCACCGGGGAGCTGTTTTTT,CASSLVVSTGELFF
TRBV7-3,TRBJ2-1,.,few,TGTGCCAGCAGCTTAAATATAGGGTACAATGAGCAGTTCTTC,CASSLNIGYNEQFF
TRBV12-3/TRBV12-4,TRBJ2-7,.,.,TGTGCCAGCAGTCCACCCAGGGATCCCTACAATGAGCAGTACTTC,CASSPPRDPYNEQYF
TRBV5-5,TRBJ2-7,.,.,TGTGCCAGCAGCACCTACAGGGGAGGCTACTACGAGCAGTACTTC,CASSTYRGGYYEQYF
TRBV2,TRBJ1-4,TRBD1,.,TGTGCCAGCAGCTGGAGGACAGGTTCTACAACTAATGAAAAACTGTTTTTT,CASSWRTGSTTNEKLFF
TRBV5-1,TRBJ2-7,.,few,TGCGCCAGCAGCTTCGAACTCCTAAGGAACGAGCAGTACTTC,CASSFELLRNEQYF
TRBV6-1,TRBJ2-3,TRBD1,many,TGTGCCAGCAGTCGACCTCCGGGACAGGGAACCCGTGCTAGCACAGATACGCAGTATTTT,CASSRPPGQGTRASTDTQYF
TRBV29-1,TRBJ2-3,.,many,TGCAGCGTCCTGACTTACACAGATACGCAGTATTTT,CSVLTYTDTQYF
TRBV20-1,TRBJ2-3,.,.,TGCAGTGCTAGTAGACCGGGTCCAGATACGCAGTATTTT,CSASRPGPDTQYF
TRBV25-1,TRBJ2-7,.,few,TGTGCCAGCAGTGTGGGTGGCAGGTTCGAGCAGTACTTC,CASSVGGRFEQYF
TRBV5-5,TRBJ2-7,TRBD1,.,TGTGCCAGCAGCCTGGCCGGGACAGGGTCTCCCTCCGGCGAGCAGTACTTC,CASSLAGTGSPSGEQYF
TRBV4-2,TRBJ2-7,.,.,TGTGCCAGCAGCCAAGGTGCAGGGAAATACGAGCAGTACTTC,CASSQGAGKYEQYF
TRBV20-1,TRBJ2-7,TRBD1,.,TGCAGTGCTTTGCTGGACAGGACCCCCGGCGAGCAGTACTTC,CSALLDRTPGEQYF
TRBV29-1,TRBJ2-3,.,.,TGCAGCGCCGAGTGGAGCACAGATACGCAGTATTTT,CSAEWSTDTQYF
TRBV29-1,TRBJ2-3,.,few,TGCAGCGTTGATGGGGGGAGCCGCACAGATACGCAGTATTTT,CSVDGGSRTDTQYF
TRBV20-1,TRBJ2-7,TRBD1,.,TGCAGTGCAAACGCCCTCCAGGGGGCGCGGTACGAGCAGTACTTC,CSANALQGARYEQYF
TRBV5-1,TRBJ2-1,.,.,TGCGCCAGCCAGGCGGACTACAATGAGCAGTTCTTC,CASQADYNEQFF
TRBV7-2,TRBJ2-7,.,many,TGTGCCAGCAGCTCCGCCTACGAGCAGTACTTC,CASSSAYEQYF
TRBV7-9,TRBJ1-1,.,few,TGTGCCAGCAGCCAAGAGAGGGGGGCGGGCACTGAAGCTTTCTTT,CASSQERGAGTEAFF
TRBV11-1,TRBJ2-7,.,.,TGTGCCAGCAGCGTCCAGGTACGGCACGAGCAGTACTTC,CASSVQVRHEQYF